This T cell receptor beta chain appears in the sequencing data of a study of T cell changes during pregnancy in multiple sclerosis. TCRdb's copy holds only in-frame clones and misses some; the assay was immunoSEQ multiplex PCR. The sample contains some 89,000 clones, roughly 93% of which appear only once. The CDR3 runs 15 residues. The V and J ends lost 3 bases and 4 bases, in that order; junction bases with no gene match: 7. Germline CDR1 and CDR2: MNHEY and SMNVEV (reference sequence). Material: peripheral blood, obtained in the third trimester of pregnancy. This sequence was found in a female donor with multiple sclerosis, enrolled in a pregnancy study. V and J are TRBV27 and TRBJ1-2; TRBD1 aligns across 8 bases. CDR3 nucleotide sequence: TGTGCCAGCAGTTTCTTCGGCAGGGGGCTCTATGGCTACACCTTC. This translates into CASSFFGRGLYGYTF.